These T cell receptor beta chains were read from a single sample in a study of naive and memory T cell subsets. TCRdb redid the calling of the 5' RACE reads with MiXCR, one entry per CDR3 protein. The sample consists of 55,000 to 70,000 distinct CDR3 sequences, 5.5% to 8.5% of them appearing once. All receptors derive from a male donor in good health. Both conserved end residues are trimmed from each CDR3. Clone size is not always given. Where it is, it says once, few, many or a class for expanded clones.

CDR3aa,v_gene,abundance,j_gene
ATCRGSTDTQY,TRBV2,few,TRBJ2-3
ASSGWTGSPLH,TRBV7-9,few,TRBJ1-6
ASSTTGGENIQY,TRBV6-5,-,TRBJ2-4
ASSREGGGLEQY,TRBV5-5,few,TRBJ2-7
ASSLTAVGELF,TRBV5-6,-,TRBJ2-2
ASSDPPNTEAF,TRBV6-4,many,TRBJ1-1
ASSLGGGEQF,TRBV5-1,many,TRBJ2-1
ASSPVDRVSYEQY,TRBV4-1,few,TRBJ2-7
SAREGQGRGYT,TRBV20-1,few,TRBJ1-2
SAYMTSGQSKQETQY,TRBV20-1,few,TRBJ2-5
ASRQSGTSSYNEQF,TRBV14,many,TRBJ2-1
ASSPSEHGSYNSPLH,TRBV18,few,TRBJ1-6
ASSPGQGGISYEQY,TRBV7-9,few,TRBJ2-7
ASSIFSSDTQY,TRBV3-1,-,TRBJ2-3
ASSLDRTSGGWIKTQY,TRBV4-1,-,TRBJ2-5
ASHPGEGRNSPLH,TRBV12-3/TRBV12-4,many,TRBJ1-6
ASSGGQGDTQY,TRBV7-2,many,TRBJ2-3
AWSVLRTSGRSSYEQY,TRBV30,few,TRBJ2-7
ASSLMTGILTDTQY,TRBV27,many,TRBJ2-3
SVDEGAF,TRBV29-1,many,TRBJ1-1
ASSYGATPNEQY,TRBV6-5,many,TRBJ2-7
ASRKPGTDFYGYT,TRBV12-3/TRBV12-4,many,TRBJ1-2
ASSLRGAADTQY,TRBV5-1,-,TRBJ2-3
ASSQVWSTPETQY,TRBV3-1,-,TRBJ2-5
ASEGSGKNYNSPLH,TRBV2,many,TRBJ1-6
ASSEGQLRGVNEQF,TRBV5-1,-,TRBJ2-1
ASSPFPSEWIKGDEQY,TRBV7-9,few,TRBJ2-7
ASSQDAGSPLH,TRBV4-1,few,TRBJ1-6
ATRAGTSASNEQF,TRBV24-1,many,TRBJ2-1
SARDPTGALYGYT,TRBV20-1,many,TRBJ1-2
SARGSGANVLT,TRBV20-1,few,TRBJ2-6
ASSQETDLSGANVLT,TRBV3-1,few,TRBJ2-6
ASGPWRGRSYEQY,TRBV7-8,many,TRBJ2-7
ASRAGTAYEQY,TRBV5-1,few,TRBJ2-7
SAGRQADYNEQF,TRBV29-1,many,TRBJ2-1
ASSPKGLAEKETQY,TRBV18,-,TRBJ2-5
SARDLAGAMLGQF,TRBV20-1,many,TRBJ2-1
SVGGAGGGETQY,TRBV29-1,-,TRBJ2-5
SVDLAWGPHT,TRBV29-1,many,TRBJ1-2
ASNNRDYDYEQY,TRBV9,few,TRBJ2-7
ASSYAGSGYGYT,TRBV6-5,many,TRBJ1-2